Below, one TCR beta chain is given with its context. Antigen: not known. The germline gives CDR1 SNHLY, CDR2 FYNNEI. The CDR3 sequence is 16 residues long. The J segment lost 6 bases and the V segment lost 2 bases, leaving 8 bases of the junction unmatched. Each patient's relapse followed autologous stem cell transplantation, and brentuximab vedotin exposure varied. Complete response, partial response or progressive disease was recorded as best response. Libraries were prepared by immunoSEQ multiplex PCR; TCRdb keeps only in-frame clonotypes and omits some of them. The sample has more than 50,000 clones, more than 80% seen once; the top ten hold 15%. These data originate in a study of PD-1 blockade in classical Hodgkin lymphoma. General study findings and limits: Repertoire differences have undefined causes, possibly disease activity or prior therapy. Before treatment, complete responders showed about the same diversity as newly diagnosed patients. Patients excluded were those beginning nivolumab under 1 year after ASCT.

The chain uses TRBV2 and TRBJ2-1; 9 nucleotides agree with TRBD2. Sequencing used peripheral blood mononuclear cells (PBMCs), obtained at baseline. The clonotype originates from a human donor with classical Hodgkin lymphoma. CDR3 coding DNA: TGTGCCAGCAGTGAACTTGGCGGGGGGGCCATCAATGAGCAGTTCTTC. Translation: CASSELGGGAINEQFF.